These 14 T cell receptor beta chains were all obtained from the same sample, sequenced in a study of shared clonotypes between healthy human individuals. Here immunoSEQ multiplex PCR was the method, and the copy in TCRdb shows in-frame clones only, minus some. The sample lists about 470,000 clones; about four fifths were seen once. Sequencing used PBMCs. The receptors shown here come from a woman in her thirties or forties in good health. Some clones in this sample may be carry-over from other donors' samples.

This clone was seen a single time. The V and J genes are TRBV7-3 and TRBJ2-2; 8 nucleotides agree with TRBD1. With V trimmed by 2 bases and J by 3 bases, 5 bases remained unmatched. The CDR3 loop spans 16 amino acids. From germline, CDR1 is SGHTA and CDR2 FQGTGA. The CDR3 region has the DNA TGTGCCAGCAGCTTAGGTGGACAGGGATACACCGGGGAGCTGTTTTTT. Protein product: CASSLGGQGYTGELFF.

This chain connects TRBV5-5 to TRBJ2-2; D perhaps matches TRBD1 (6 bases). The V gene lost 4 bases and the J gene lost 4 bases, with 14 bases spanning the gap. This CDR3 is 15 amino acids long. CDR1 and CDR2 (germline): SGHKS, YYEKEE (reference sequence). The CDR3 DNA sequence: TGTGCCAGCAGCGGACTCGCCAGGGGCACCGGGGAGCTGTTTTTT. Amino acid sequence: CASSGLARGTGELFF.

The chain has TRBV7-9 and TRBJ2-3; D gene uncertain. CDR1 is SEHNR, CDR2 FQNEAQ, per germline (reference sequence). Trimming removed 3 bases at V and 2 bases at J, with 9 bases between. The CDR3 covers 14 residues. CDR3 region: CASSFPSSTDTQYF. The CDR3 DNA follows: TGTGCCAGCAGCTTTCCCAGCTCCACAGATACGCAGTATTTT.

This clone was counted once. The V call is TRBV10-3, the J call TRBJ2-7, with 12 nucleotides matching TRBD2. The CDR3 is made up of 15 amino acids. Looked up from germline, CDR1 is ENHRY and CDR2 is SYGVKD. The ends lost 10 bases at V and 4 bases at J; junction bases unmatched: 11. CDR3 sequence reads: CANSPLAGGQYEQYF. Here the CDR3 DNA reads TGTGCCAACTCGCCCCTAGCGGGAGGGCAATACGAGCAGTACTTC.

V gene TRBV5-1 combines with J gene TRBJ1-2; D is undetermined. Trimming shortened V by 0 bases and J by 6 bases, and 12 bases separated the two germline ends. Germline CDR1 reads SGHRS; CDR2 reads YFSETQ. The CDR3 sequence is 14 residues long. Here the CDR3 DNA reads TGCGCCAGCAGCTTGGTTGCGGTCTCAGATGGCTACACCTTC. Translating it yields CASSLVAVSDGYTF.

The CDR3 spells CASSLGPGVLAYYNEQFF. For the CDR3, the DNA is TGTGCCAGCAGCTTAGGTCCCGGTGTGCTAGCTTACTACAATGAGCAGTTCTTC. V is TRBV7-8 and J is TRBJ2-1; D is perhaps TRBD2 (5 bases). CDR3 size: 18 residues. Germline CDR1 reads SGHVS; CDR2 reads FQNEAQ. The V gene lost 1 base and the J gene lost 3 bases, with 19 bases spanning the gap.

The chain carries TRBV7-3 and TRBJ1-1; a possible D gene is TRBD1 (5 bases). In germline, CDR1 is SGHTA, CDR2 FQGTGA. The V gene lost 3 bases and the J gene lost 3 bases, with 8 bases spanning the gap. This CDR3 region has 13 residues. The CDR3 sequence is CASSFGGDTEAFF. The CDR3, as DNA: TGTGCCAGCAGCTTCGGGGGTGACACTGAAGCTTTCTTT.

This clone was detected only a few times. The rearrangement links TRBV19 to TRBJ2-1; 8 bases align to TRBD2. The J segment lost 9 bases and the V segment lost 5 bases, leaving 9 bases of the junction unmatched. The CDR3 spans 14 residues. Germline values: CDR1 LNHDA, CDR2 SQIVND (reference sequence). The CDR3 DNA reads TGTGCCAGTAGTCTCCCAGGACTAGCAGGTGAGCAGTTCTTC. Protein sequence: CASSLPGLAGEQFF.

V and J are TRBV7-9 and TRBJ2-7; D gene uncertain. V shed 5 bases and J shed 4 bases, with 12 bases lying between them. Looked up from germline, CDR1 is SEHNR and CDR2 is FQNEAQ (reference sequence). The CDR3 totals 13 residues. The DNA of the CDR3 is TGTGCCAGCAGCAAAGTGTGGGGTTACGAGCAGTACTTC. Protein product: CASSKVWGYEQYF.

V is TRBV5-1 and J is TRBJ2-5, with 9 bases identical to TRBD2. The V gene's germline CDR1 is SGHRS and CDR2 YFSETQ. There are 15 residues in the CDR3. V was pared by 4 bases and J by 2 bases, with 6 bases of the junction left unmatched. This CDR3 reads CASSLLAGGQETQYF. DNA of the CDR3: TGCGCCAGCAGCCTACTCGCGGGAGGGCAAGAGACCCAGTACTTC.

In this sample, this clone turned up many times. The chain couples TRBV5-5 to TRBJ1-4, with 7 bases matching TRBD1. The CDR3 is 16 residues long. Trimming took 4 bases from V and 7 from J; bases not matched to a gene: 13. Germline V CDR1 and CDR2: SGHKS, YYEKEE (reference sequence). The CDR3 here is CASSTSGTATFEKLFF. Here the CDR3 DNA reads TGTGCCAGCAGCACATCCGGGACAGCGACTTTTGAAAAACTGTTTTTT. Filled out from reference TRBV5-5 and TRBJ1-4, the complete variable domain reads DAGVTQSPTHLIKTRGQQVTLRCSPISGHKSVSWYQQVLGQGPQFIFQYYEKEERGRGNFPDRFSARQFPNYSSELNVNALLLGDSALYLCASSTSGTATFEKLFFGSGTQLSVL.

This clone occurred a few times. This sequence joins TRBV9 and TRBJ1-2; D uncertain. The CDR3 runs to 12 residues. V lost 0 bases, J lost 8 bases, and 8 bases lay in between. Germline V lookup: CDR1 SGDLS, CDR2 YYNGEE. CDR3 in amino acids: CASSVVGSGYTF. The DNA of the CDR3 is TGTGCCAGCAGCGTAGTCGGTTCGGGCTACACCTTC.

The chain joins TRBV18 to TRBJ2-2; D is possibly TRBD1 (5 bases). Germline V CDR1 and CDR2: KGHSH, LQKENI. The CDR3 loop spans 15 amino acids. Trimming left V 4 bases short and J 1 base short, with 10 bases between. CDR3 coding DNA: TGTGCCAGCTCACTTCAGGACATGAACACCGGGGAGCTGTTTTTT. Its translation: CASSLQDMNTGELFF.

The CDR3 region has the DNA TGCGCCAGCAGCCAGGTTGGGGTTAACCTCAGGAGGGAGACCCAGTACTTC. The encoded protein is CASSQVGVNLRRETQYF. The rearrangement links TRBV4-1 to TRBJ2-5, with D maybe TRBD2 (5 bases). The CDR3 has 17 residues. Germline V gene data show CDR1 as MGHRA and CDR2 as YSYEKL. V was shortened by 3 bases and J by 5 bases, with 22 bases between the two germline ends.